This T cell receptor beta chain was identified in a study of blood T cell repertoires in COVID-19. On the study more broadly: Italy, Spain and the United States were the sources of the convalescent and acute COVID-19 samples. PBMCs, B-cell-depleted T cells, or T cells were the source of the cDNA or gDNA that made up the material.

In the original workflow: Reference gene primer amplification yielded estimated nucleated cell counts. Repertoires were generated with immunoSEQ multiplex PCR, while TCRdb's copy carries only in-frame clones and drops some. V and J calls and clone size are copied from that table; D and trimming were computed from the DNA. The table lists fewer than 110,000 clones, around four fifths of them singletons. Sequenced input: peripheral blood. This TCR derives from a human donor in a cohort sampled during active COVID-19.

The CDR3 loop is CATSSEIGVSYNEQFF. CDR3 DNA: TGTGCCACCAGCAGCGAGATAGGGGTTTCCTACAATGAGCAGTTCTTC. The rearrangement links TRBV15 to TRBJ2-1; D may be TRBD1 (5 bases). The V gene's germline CDR1 is LNHNV and CDR2 YYDKDF (reference sequence). Trimming shortened V by 3 bases and J by 1 base, and 13 bases separated the two germline ends. The CDR3 is 16 amino acids.